This TCR beta chain was profiled in a study of cytomegalovirus exposure and HLA in healthy donors. The CDR3 covers 14 residues. Germline values: CDR1 SGHTA, CDR2 FQGNSA. V lost 5 bases, J lost 8 bases, and 18 bases lay in between. Primers: 60 Vbeta forward and 13 Jbeta reverse. The data were produced by immunoSEQ multiplex PCR, yet TCRdb's version contains in-frame clones alone and is incomplete. Here the sample spans about 90,000 clones, just under 90% being singletons. The origin of this receptor is a man aged 18 to 30 in good health and CMV-seronegative. Material for sequencing was PBMCs. The chain links TRBV7-2 to TRBJ1-2, with D possibly TRBD1 on 5 matching bases. The CDR3 DNA sequence: TGTGCCAGCAGCGTGGGACTGGGGGAAATCGGCTACACCTTC. It is translated as CASSVGLGEIGYTF.